This T cell receptor beta chain was sequenced for a study of shared clonotypes between healthy human individuals. Positively selected for CCR7, the CD45RO-negative cells used as naive CD8 cells excluded terminally differentiated effector memory CD45RA+ cells. Data came from immunoSEQ multiplex PCR; TCRdb stores just in-frame clones and leaves some out. In the table there are about 2.1 million clones, roughly 91% of which are singletons. V gave up 7 bases and J gave up 6 bases; unmatched junction bases: 19. Looked up from germline, CDR1 is SQVTM and CDR2 is ANQGSEA. This CDR3 region has 16 residues. The V gene is TRBV29-1, the J gene TRBJ2-7, with 9 bases matching TRBD2. The receptor comes from a man in his late teens or twenties in good health. Some clones in this sample may be carry-over from other donors' samples. The specimen sequenced was naive CD8+ T cells from PBMCs. This chain's CDR3 is CSAALAGGPLFSEQYF. CDR3 sequence (DNA): TGCAGCGCCGCACTCGCGGGAGGGCCTCTATTCTCCGAGCAGTACTTC.